This T cell receptor beta chain is drawn from a study of radiotherapy plus CTLA-4 blockade in lung cancer. Sequenced by immunoSEQ multiplex PCR; TCRdb stores in-frame clones only, minus some. Among approximately 85,000 clones listed, approximately 83% were seen once. A word on this clone: Its antigen is not identified.

Whole-study results and caveats: Some TCR clones had been derived from tumors. These clones expanded in peripheral blood after radiotherapy plus ipilimumab.

The sequence came from a human donor with non-small cell lung cancer who had a partial response to radiotherapy plus ipilimumab. Here the sequenced sample was peripheral blood, taken from a patient treated with radiotherapy plus ipilimumab.

CDR3 coding DNA: TGTGCCAGCAGTCCCGGGACAGCAAGTCACGAGCAGTACTTC. Its protein is CASSPGTASHEQYF. V is TRBV6-5 and J is TRBJ2-7; 7 nucleotides line up with TRBD1. The CDR3 consists of 14 residues. V dropped 5 bases and J dropped 5; count of bases not matched to a gene: 9. The V gene's germline CDR1 is MNHEY and CDR2 SVGAGI.